This TCR beta chain stems from a study of identical twins. The sample holds a few counts of this clonotype. The antigen remains unidentified. Germline V gives CDR1 SGHVS, CDR2 FNYEAQ. The CDR3 loop spans 17 amino acids. With V trimmed by 1 base and J by 2 bases, 7 bases remained unmatched. A universal primer site arose from template switching, and cDNA bore unique molecular identifiers. TCRdb reprocessed the 5' RACE reads with MiXCR, giving one entry per CDR3 protein. This sample has a few hundred thousand distinct CDR3 sequences; about 15% occur once, and the top ten carry roughly 0.43%. Notes on the study in general: Fewer insertions characterized abundant cord blood beta clonotypes, whereas memory repertoires showed none. The presence of invariant MAIT and iNKT cells could partly confound analyses of zero-insertion sequences.

The same data also went into a second study, on yellow fever vaccine responses in identical twins.

Sequenced material: CD4+ T cells sorted from blood. The J gene is TRBJ2-1, the V gene TRBV7-6, with TRBD2 matching over 8 bases. The clonotype comes from a woman younger than 30 in good health. For the CDR3, the DNA is TGTGCCAGCAGCTTAGGCCTAGCGGGTATTACCTACAATGAGCAGTTCTTC. Protein: CASSLGLAGITYNEQFF.